Listed below are T cell receptor beta chains from one sample, sequenced in a study of CD8 T cells in ankylosing spondylitis. TCRdb recomputed calls from the 5' RACE reads with MiXCR, one row per CDR3 protein. The sample comprises 450,000 or so distinct CDR3 sequences, about 24% of which are singletons, and 0.89% rests with the top ten. What was sequenced was blood, either unsorted or a sorted T cell fraction (not recorded which). The receptor source for this set is a male donor with ankylosing spondylitis. CDR3s include the opening cysteine and the closing phenylalanine or tryptophan. D genes are given only for firm matches. Clone size is not always given. Where it is, it says once, few, many or a class for expanded clones.

j_gene: TRBJ2-2
d_gene: .
abundance: few
v_gene: TRBV12-3/TRBV12-4
CDR3nt: TGTGCCAGCAGTTTAGCTGTGGTCTTGGCAGCCACCGGGGAGCTGTTTTTT
CDR3aa: CASSLAVVLAATGELFF

j_gene: TRBJ1-5
d_gene: .
abundance: .
v_gene: TRBV5-1
CDR3nt: TGCGCCAGCAGCTCGACAGGTAATAGCAATCAGCCCCAGCATTTT
CDR3aa: CASSSTGNSNQPQHF

j_gene: TRBJ2-1
d_gene: TRBD1
abundance: .
v_gene: TRBV12-3/TRBV12-4
CDR3nt: TGTGCCAGCAGTTTAGCGCAGGATTGGAGTAACAGGGGGCTGTATGAGCAGTTCTTC
CDR3aa: CASSLAQDWSNRGLYEQFF

j_gene: TRBJ1-1
d_gene: .
abundance: .
v_gene: TRBV6-2/TRBV6-3
CDR3nt: TGTGCCAGCAGCCCTAACAGGGTCGCTGAAGCTTTCTTT
CDR3aa: CASSPNRVAEAFF

j_gene: TRBJ2-3
d_gene: .
abundance: .
v_gene: TRBV5-6
CDR3nt: TGTGCCAGCAGCTTGGCTACGGGATTTGCGCCAGATACGCAGTATTTT
CDR3aa: CASSLATGFAPDTQYF

j_gene: TRBJ2-5
d_gene: .
abundance: .
v_gene: TRBV24-1
CDR3nt: TGTGCCACCAGTGATCCAACTAGTGAGGAGACCCAGTACTTC
CDR3aa: CATSDPTSEETQYF

j_gene: TRBJ1-2
d_gene: .
abundance: few
v_gene: TRBV19
CDR3nt: TGTGCCAGTAGTTCACAGAAAAGGGATGGCTACACCTTC
CDR3aa: CASSSQKRDGYTF

j_gene: TRBJ2-7
d_gene: TRBD1
abundance: few
v_gene: TRBV5-1
CDR3nt: TGCGCCAGCGGAGACAGGGTTGGCTACGAGCAGTACTTC
CDR3aa: CASGDRVGYEQYF

j_gene: TRBJ2-1
d_gene: .
abundance: few
v_gene: TRBV6-1
CDR3nt: TGTGCCAAAGCTAGCTTGAGGGACAATGAGCAGTTCTTC
CDR3aa: CAKASLRDNEQFF

j_gene: TRBJ2-5
d_gene: .
abundance: .
v_gene: TRBV5-1
CDR3nt: TGCGCCAGCAGCGGATGGACCCTCTTCGGACAAGAGACCCAGTACTTC
CDR3aa: CASSGWTLFGQETQYF

j_gene: TRBJ2-1
d_gene: TRBD2
abundance: .
v_gene: TRBV12-3/TRBV12-4
CDR3nt: TGTGCCAGCACCACCGGGACTAGCGGGACGGGGGGGCAGTTCTTC
CDR3aa: CASTTGTSGTGGQFF

j_gene: TRBJ2-3
d_gene: TRBD2
abundance: .
v_gene: TRBV3-1
CDR3nt: TGTGCCAGCAGCCAAGATAGGGGACTAGCGGTTCCGGATACGCAGTATTTT
CDR3aa: CASSQDRGLAVPDTQYF

j_gene: TRBJ1-3
d_gene: .
abundance: .
v_gene: TRBV12-5
CDR3nt: TGTGCTAGTTCCCCCCCCTCATCTGGAAACACCATATATTTT
CDR3aa: CASSPPSSGNTIYF

j_gene: TRBJ2-3
d_gene: TRBD1
abundance: .
v_gene: TRBV24-1
CDR3nt: TGTGCCACCAGTGATGGGGGGACAGGGCGGACAGATACGCAGTATTTT
CDR3aa: CATSDGGTGRTDTQYF

j_gene: TRBJ1-1
d_gene: .
abundance: .
v_gene: TRBV7-9
CDR3nt: TGTGCCAGCAGCTTCGCTCAGACCACTGAAGCTTTCTTT
CDR3aa: CASSFAQTTEAFF

j_gene: TRBJ1-4
d_gene: .
abundance: few
v_gene: TRBV7-2
CDR3nt: TGTGCCAGCAGCTTAGATCAGGGGACTAATGAAAAACTGTTTTTT
CDR3aa: CASSLDQGTNEKLFF

j_gene: TRBJ1-2
d_gene: .
abundance: few
v_gene: TRBV6-6
CDR3nt: TGTGCCAGCAGTTCCGGGACAAGTTTTGGCTACACCTTC
CDR3aa: CASSSGTSFGYTF

j_gene: TRBJ2-7
d_gene: .
abundance: few
v_gene: TRBV5-1
CDR3nt: TGCGCCAGCAGAGTTCAGGGAGACAACGAGCAGTACTTC
CDR3aa: CASRVQGDNEQYF

j_gene: TRBJ2-5
d_gene: .
abundance: .
v_gene: TRBV3-1
CDR3nt: TGTGCCAGCAGGGTGGAGGGGTTACAAGAGACCCAGTACTTC
CDR3aa: CASRVEGLQETQYF

j_gene: TRBJ1-2
d_gene: .
abundance: few
v_gene: TRBV7-2
CDR3nt: TGTGCCAGCAGCGCGGACAGAAGATATGGCTACACCTTC
CDR3aa: CASSADRRYGYTF

j_gene: TRBJ1-1
d_gene: .
abundance: few
v_gene: TRBV7-2
CDR3nt: TGTGCCAGCAGCTTACATCAGGACACTGAAGCTTTCTTT
CDR3aa: CASSLHQDTEAFF

j_gene: TRBJ2-3
d_gene: .
abundance: .
v_gene: TRBV29-1
CDR3nt: TGCAGCGTTGACGTACGGTCTAGCGAATACACAGATACGCAGTATTTT
CDR3aa: CSVDVRSSEYTDTQYF

j_gene: TRBJ2-2
d_gene: TRBD2
abundance: .
v_gene: TRBV18
CDR3nt: TGTGCCAGCTCGTCCGTCCTAGCGGGAGTATCTGACGGGGAGCTGTTTTTT
CDR3aa: CASSSVLAGVSDGELFF

j_gene: TRBJ1-3
d_gene: .
abundance: once
v_gene: TRBV29-1
CDR3nt: TGCAGCGTTGAGGGGGGGACAGGAAACACCATATATTTT
CDR3aa: CSVEGGTGNTIYF

j_gene: TRBJ2-5
d_gene: TRBD2
abundance: .
v_gene: TRBV2
CDR3nt: TGTGCCAGCCGTAGCCTAGCGGGAGTTCTAGAGACCCAGTACTTC
CDR3aa: CASRSLAGVLETQYF

j_gene: TRBJ2-1
d_gene: TRBD2
abundance: .
v_gene: TRBV19
CDR3nt: TGTGCCAGTAGTATAGGGACTAGCGGGCACAATGAGCAGTTCTTC
CDR3aa: CASSIGTSGHNEQFF

j_gene: TRBJ2-5
d_gene: TRBD2
abundance: few
v_gene: TRBV29-1
CDR3nt: TGCAGCGCCGGAGGCGGGAGGAGGGAGACCCAGTACTTC
CDR3aa: CSAGGGRRETQYF

j_gene: TRBJ1-1
d_gene: .
abundance: few
v_gene: TRBV2
CDR3nt: TGTGCCAGCAGTGAACGCGCCAGCACAAACACTGAAGCTTTCTTT
CDR3aa: CASSERASTNTEAFF

j_gene: TRBJ1-1
d_gene: .
abundance: few
v_gene: TRBV4-1
CDR3nt: TGCGCCAGCAGCCATATCGGTCGTATAGGCGTGACTTTCTTT
CDR3aa: CASSHIGRIGVTFF

j_gene: TRBJ2-2
d_gene: .
abundance: .
v_gene: TRBV7-9
CDR3nt: TGTGCCAGCAGCCCCCCGAAGACAGGAAACACCGGGGAGCTGTTTTTT
CDR3aa: CASSPPKTGNTGELFF

j_gene: TRBJ2-7
d_gene: .
abundance: few
v_gene: TRBV5-1
CDR3nt: TGCGCCAGCAGCTTCACTCTGGCCGAGCAGTACTTC
CDR3aa: CASSFTLAEQYF

j_gene: TRBJ1-2
d_gene: .
abundance: .
v_gene: TRBV3-1
CDR3nt: TGTGCCAGCAGCCAAGAGCACAGCGGGTTTTATGGCTACACCTTC
CDR3aa: CASSQEHSGFYGYTF

j_gene: TRBJ1-4
d_gene: .
abundance: few
v_gene: TRBV20-1
CDR3nt: TGCAGTGCCCCGACAGCAACTAATGAAAAACTGTTTTTT
CDR3aa: CSAPTATNEKLFF

j_gene: TRBJ2-6
d_gene: .
abundance: once
v_gene: TRBV5-1
CDR3nt: TGCGCCAGCAGCTTTAACAGGCCGGACTCTGGGGCCAACGTCCTGACTTTC
CDR3aa: CASSFNRPDSGANVLTF

j_gene: TRBJ2-5
d_gene: .
abundance: .
v_gene: TRBV11-2
CDR3nt: TGTGCCAGCAGCTTACGGGTAGCCCAAGAGACCCAGTACTTC
CDR3aa: CASSLRVAQETQYF

j_gene: TRBJ1-2
d_gene: TRBD1
abundance: .
v_gene: TRBV2
CDR3nt: TGTGCCAGCAACGAAGGGGGCGGAGTCTATGGCTACACCTTC
CDR3aa: CASNEGGGVYGYTF

j_gene: TRBJ2-1
d_gene: TRBD2
abundance: few
v_gene: TRBV3-1
CDR3nt: TGTGCCAGCAGCCAAGAGGGAGGGAGCGACTCCTACAATGAGCAGTTCTTC
CDR3aa: CASSQEGGSDSYNEQFF

j_gene: TRBJ1-2
d_gene: .
abundance: .
v_gene: TRBV24-1
CDR3nt: TGTGCCACCAGTAGATCGACAGGCTCCTATGGCTACACCTTC
CDR3aa: CATSRSTGSYGYTF

j_gene: TRBJ2-5
d_gene: .
abundance: .
v_gene: TRBV7-2
CDR3nt: TGTGCCAGCAGCTTAGGCAGCGGTCTGGAGACCCAGTACTTC
CDR3aa: CASSLGSGLETQYF

j_gene: TRBJ2-2
d_gene: .
abundance: .
v_gene: TRBV5-1
CDR3nt: TGCGCCAGCAGCTTGTCCCTAGTCGCAGGCGGGGAGCTGTTTTTT
CDR3aa: CASSLSLVAGGELFF

j_gene: TRBJ1-3
d_gene: .
abundance: .
v_gene: TRBV20-1
CDR3nt: TGCAGTGCTAGAGATAGTGGACGGGCCTCTGGAAACACCATATATTTT
CDR3aa: CSARDSGRASGNTIYF

j_gene: TRBJ1-5
d_gene: .
abundance: many
v_gene: TRBV29-1
CDR3nt: TGCAGCGTACAGGATTTCAATCAGCCCCAGCATTTT
CDR3aa: CSVQDFNQPQHF

j_gene: TRBJ2-7
d_gene: .
abundance: .
v_gene: TRBV7-2
CDR3nt: TGTGCCAGCAGCTTAGCGCTCTTCTACGAGCAGTACTTC
CDR3aa: CASSLALFYEQYF

j_gene: TRBJ2-3
d_gene: .
abundance: .
v_gene: TRBV7-9
CDR3nt: TGTGCCAGCAGCTTGTTTCAGGGAGCAGATACGCAGTATTTT
CDR3aa: CASSLFQGADTQYF

j_gene: TRBJ2-5
d_gene: .
abundance: few
v_gene: TRBV12-3/TRBV12-4
CDR3nt: TGTGCCAGCAGTTTAAATGACGCCCAAGAGACCCAGTACTTC
CDR3aa: CASSLNDAQETQYF

j_gene: TRBJ2-1
d_gene: TRBD1
abundance: few
v_gene: TRBV7-2
CDR3nt: TGTGCCAGCAGCCGACCGGGACAGGGATACAATGAGCAGTTCTTC
CDR3aa: CASSRPGQGYNEQFF

j_gene: TRBJ1-2
d_gene: .
abundance: .
v_gene: TRBV24-1
CDR3nt: TGTGCCACCTCCGGGACATGGTCTGGCTACACCTTC
CDR3aa: CATSGTWSGYTF

j_gene: TRBJ2-1
d_gene: TRBD2
abundance: .
v_gene: TRBV12-5
CDR3nt: TGTGCTAGTGGTTACCACTCTAGCGGGAGGTTCACGGATGAGCAGTTCTTC
CDR3aa: CASGYHSSGRFTDEQFF

j_gene: TRBJ2-2
d_gene: .
abundance: .
v_gene: TRBV3-1
CDR3nt: TGTGCCAGCAGCCAAAGCACTCCGAACACCGGGGAGCTGTTTTTT
CDR3aa: CASSQSTPNTGELFF

j_gene: TRBJ1-4
d_gene: TRBD1
abundance: many
v_gene: TRBV5-1
CDR3nt: TGCGCCAGCTCCGGGACAGCTAATGAAAAACTGTTTTTT
CDR3aa: CASSGTANEKLFF

j_gene: TRBJ2-1
d_gene: .
abundance: few
v_gene: TRBV20-1
CDR3nt: TGCAGTGCTAGAGTGTCTAGGAATGCGTGGGGTGAGCAGTTCTTC
CDR3aa: CSARVSRNAWGEQFF

j_gene: TRBJ1-5
d_gene: .
abundance: few
v_gene: TRBV12-3/TRBV12-4
CDR3nt: TGTGCCAGCAGTTTTTCCGGCAATCAGCCCCAGCATTTT
CDR3aa: CASSFSGNQPQHF

j_gene: TRBJ1-5
d_gene: .
abundance: .
v_gene: TRBV20-1
CDR3nt: TGCAGTGCTAGTTCGAATAGCAATCAGCCCCAGCATTTT
CDR3aa: CSASSNSNQPQHF